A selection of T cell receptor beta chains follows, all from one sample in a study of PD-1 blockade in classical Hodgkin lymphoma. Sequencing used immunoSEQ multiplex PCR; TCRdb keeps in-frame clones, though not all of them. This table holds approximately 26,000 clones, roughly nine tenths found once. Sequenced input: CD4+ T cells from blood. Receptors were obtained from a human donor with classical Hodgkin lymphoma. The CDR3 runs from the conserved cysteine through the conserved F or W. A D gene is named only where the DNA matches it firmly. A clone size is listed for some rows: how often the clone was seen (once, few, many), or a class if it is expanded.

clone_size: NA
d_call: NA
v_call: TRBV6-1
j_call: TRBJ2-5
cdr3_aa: CASLEDQETQYF
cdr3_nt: TGTGCCAGCTTGGAAGACCAAGAGACCCAGTACTTC

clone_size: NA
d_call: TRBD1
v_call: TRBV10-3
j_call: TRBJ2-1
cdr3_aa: CACGGTGIRSSYNEQFF
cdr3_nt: TGTGCCTGTGGGGGGACAGGGATCAGGTCCTCCTACAATGAGCAGTTCTTC

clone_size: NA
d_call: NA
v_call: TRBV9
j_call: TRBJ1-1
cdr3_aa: CASSPSGGGGTEAFF
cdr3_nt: TGTGCCAGCAGCCCGAGTGGCGGGGGCGGCACTGAAGCTTTCTTT

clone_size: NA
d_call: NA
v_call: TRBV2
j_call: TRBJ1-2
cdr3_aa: CASSASGTGYYGYTF
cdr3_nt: TGTGCCAGCAGCGCCTCCGGGACGGGTTATTATGGCTACACCTTC

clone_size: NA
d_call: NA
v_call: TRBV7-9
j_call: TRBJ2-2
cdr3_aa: CASSSKSLDRTNTGELFF
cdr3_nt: TGTGCCAGCAGCTCCAAATCACTGGACAGAACGAACACCGGGGAGCTGTTTTTT

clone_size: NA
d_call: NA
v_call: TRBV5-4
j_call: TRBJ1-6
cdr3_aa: CASSLDRVAHGGNSPLHF
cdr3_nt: TGTGCCAGCAGCTTGGACAGGGTCGCGCACGGCGGTAATTCACCCCTCCACTTT

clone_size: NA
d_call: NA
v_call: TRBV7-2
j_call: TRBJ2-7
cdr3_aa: CASSSPWGSKYF
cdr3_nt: TGTGCCAGCAGCTCCCCCTGGGGCTCAAAGTACTTC

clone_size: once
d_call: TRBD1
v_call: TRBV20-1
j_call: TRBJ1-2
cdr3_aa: CSASGQGDYTF
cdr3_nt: TGCAGTGCTAGTGGTCAGGGGGACTACACCTTC

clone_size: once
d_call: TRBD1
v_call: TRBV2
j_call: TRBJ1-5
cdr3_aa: CASSTGGGSNQPQHF
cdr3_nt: TGTGCCAGCAGCACAGGGGGCGGGAGCAATCAGCCCCAGCATTTT

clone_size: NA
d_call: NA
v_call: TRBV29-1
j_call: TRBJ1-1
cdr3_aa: CSVFRPPEAFF
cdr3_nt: TGCAGCGTTTTTCGTCCCCCGGAAGCTTTCTTT

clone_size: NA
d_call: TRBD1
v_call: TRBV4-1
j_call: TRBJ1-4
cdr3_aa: CASSQGVRIDRGTNEKLFF
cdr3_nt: TGCGCCAGCAGCCAAGGGGTGAGGATAGACAGGGGCACTAATGAAAAACTGTTTTTT

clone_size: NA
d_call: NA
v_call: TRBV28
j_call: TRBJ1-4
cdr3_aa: CASARVRAATNEKLFF
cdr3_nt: TGTGCCAGCGCTCGGGTGAGGGCCGCAACTAATGAAAAACTGTTTTTT

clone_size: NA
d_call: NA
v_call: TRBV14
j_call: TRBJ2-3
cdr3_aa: CASSQDYRSTDTQYF
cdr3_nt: TGTGCCAGCAGCCAAGATTACCGGAGCACAGATACGCAGTATTTT

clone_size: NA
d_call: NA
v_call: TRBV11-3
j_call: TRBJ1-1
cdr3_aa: CASSFSGPNTEAFF
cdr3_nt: TGTGCCAGCAGCTTTTCTGGGCCGAACACTGAAGCTTTCTTT

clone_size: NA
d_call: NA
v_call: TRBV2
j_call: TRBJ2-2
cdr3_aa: CASSVSRPNTGELFF
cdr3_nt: TGTGCCAGCAGTGTCTCGCGACCGAACACCGGGGAGCTGTTTTTT

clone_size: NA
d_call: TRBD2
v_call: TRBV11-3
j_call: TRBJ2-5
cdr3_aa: CASSSGGGSGETQYF
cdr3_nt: TGTGCCAGCAGCTCCGGTGGCGGTAGCGGGGAGACCCAGTACTTC

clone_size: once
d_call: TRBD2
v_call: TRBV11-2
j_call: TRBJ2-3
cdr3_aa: CASSLDLAGLAIDTQYF
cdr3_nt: TGTGCCAGCAGCTTAGATCTAGCGGGGCTCGCCATAGATACGCAGTATTTT

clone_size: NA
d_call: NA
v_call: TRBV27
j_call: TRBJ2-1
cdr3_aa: CASSLGTYNEQFF
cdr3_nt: TGTGCCAGCAGTTTGGGAACCTACAATGAGCAGTTCTTC